A selection of T cell receptor beta chains follows, all from one sample in a study of T-cell reconstitution after alpha-beta-depleted transplantation in children. Each CDR3 protein is one row after TCRdb ran MiXCR on the PCR reads. Found here are roughly 180,000 distinct CDR3 sequences, 11% of them singletons; the top ten hold approximately 13%. The material was PBMCs, obtained before TCRalphabeta/CD19-depleted stem cell transplant. All receptors come from a boy aged 2 to 9 with acute myeloid leukemia, due to receive a stem cell transplant. Each CDR3 is given with its conserved first and last residue. A D gene is named only where the DNA matches it firmly. Clone size, where shown, is once, few, many, or a class for clones that have expanded.

TRBV29-1	TRBD1	TRBJ2-1	many	CSVDWDRSYNEQFF	TGCAGCGTTGATTGGGACAGGTCCTACAATGAGCAGTTCTTC
TRBV4-1	TRBD2	TRBJ2-5	many	CASSQDPSREGGETQYF	TGCGCCAGCAGCCAAGATCCGTCGCGGGAGGGTGGAGAGACCCAGTACTTC
TRBV7-9	-	TRBJ2-7	many	CASSLGGPQSSYEQYF	TGTGCCAGCAGCTTAGGGGGACCCCAGAGCTCCTACGAGCAGTACTTC
TRBV11-3	-	TRBJ1-1	many	CASSRGSNTEAFF	TGTGCCAGCAGCCGCGGATCGAACACTGAAGCTTTCTTT
TRBV29-1	TRBD1	TRBJ2-1	many	CSVYGTGPFF	TGCAGCGTTTACGGGACAGGGCCGTTCTTC
TRBV27	-	TRBJ2-3	many	CASSPSGMTATDTQYF	TGTGCCAGCAGTCCCTCCGGGATGACAGCCACAGATACGCAGTATTTT
TRBV5-1	TRBD2	TRBJ2-1	many	CASSKPGLAGSNEQFF	TGCGCCAGCAGCAAACCGGGACTAGCGGGGTCAAATGAGCAGTTCTTC
TRBV29-1	TRBD1	TRBJ1-1	many	CSVETGAGGFPEAFF	TGCAGCGTTGAAACGGGGGCAGGGGGATTCCCTGAAGCTTTCTTT
TRBV7-9	-	TRBJ2-1	many	CASSLEGHGPEQFF	TGTGCCAGCAGCTTAGAGGGACACGGACCGGAGCAGTTCTTC
TRBV6-1	TRBD1	TRBJ1-1	many	CASSEDRARNTEAFF	TGTGCCAGCAGTGAGGACAGGGCGAGGAACACTGAAGCTTTCTTT
TRBV5-1	-	TRBJ1-6	many	CASSLGAVTNSPLHF	TGCGCCAGCAGCTTAGGGGCCGTGACTAATTCACCCCTCCACTTT
TRBV5-1	-	TRBJ2-1	many	CASSLAGFAYNEQFF	TGCGCCAGCAGCTTGGCAGGGTTTGCCTACAATGAGCAGTTCTTC
TRBV15	TRBD2	TRBJ2-3	many	CATSSHSGGADTQYF	TGTGCCACCAGCAGCCATAGCGGGGGGGCAGATACGCAGTATTTT
TRBV6-1	-	TRBJ2-2	many	CASAGMNTGELFF	TGTGCCAGCGCTGGAATGAACACCGGGGAGCTGTTTTTT
TRBV11-1	-	TRBJ1-5	many	CASSLGGRLASPYSNQPQHF	TGTGCCAGCAGCTTGGGCGGTCGATTAGCCAGCCCCTATAGCAATCAGCCCCAGCATTTT
TRBV5-1	-	TRBJ1-1	many	CASSLTVPRGNTEAFF	TGCGCCAGCAGCTTGACCGTCCCCAGGGGAAACACTGAAGCTTTCTTT
TRBV20-1	-	TRBJ2-1	-	CCARGRVDSWGNNEQFF	TGCTGTGCTAGGGGCCGGGTCGACAGTTGGGGAAACAATGAGCAGTTCTTC
TRBV5-1	-	TRBJ2-2	many	CASSLVTADMNTGELFF	TGCGCCAGCAGCTTGGTCACGGCAGACATGAACACCGGGGAGCTGTTTTTT
TRBV13	-	TRBJ2-1	many	CASSLRGAGDNEQFF	TGTGCCAGCAGCCTCCGGGGGGCGGGAGACAATGAGCAGTTCTTC
TRBV27	-	TRBJ1-5	many	CASRSQGYSNQPQHF	TGTGCCAGCAGGTCCCAGGGGTATAGCAATCAGCCCCAGCATTTT
TRBV20-1	TRBD2	TRBJ2-3	many	CSAIPITSGSTDTQYF	TGCAGTGCTATCCCGATAACTAGCGGGAGCACAGATACGCAGTATTTT